Following are 23 T cell receptor beta chains from one sample sequenced in a study of blood T cell repertoires in COVID-19. Generated by immunoSEQ multiplex PCR, the TCRdb table keeps only in-frame clones and is missing some. The sample shows 300,000 to 350,000 clones, about 90% of them seen only once. Sample: peripheral blood. The receptors shown here come from a woman in her 30s with COVID-19, enrolled during active disease.

This chain connects TRBV7-6 to TRBJ1-1; D gene unclear. Trimming took 7 bases from V and 3 from J, leaving 12 bases between them. There are 13 residues in the CDR3. Germline CDR1 and CDR2: SGHVS and FNYEAQ. This CDR3 reads CASKPLRDTEAFF. CDR3 DNA: TGTGCCAGCAAACCGCTACGGGACACTGAAGCTTTCTTT.

The chain joins TRBV11-2 to TRBJ2-5; D is uncertain. Trimming took off 2 bases at V and 2 bases at J, with 6 bases between the two ends. The CDR3 spans 13 residues. Germline V gene data show CDR1 as SGHAT and CDR2 as FQNNGV. The CDR3: CASSLNRQETQYF. The CDR3 DNA follows: TGTGCCAGCAGCTTAAACAGACAAGAGACCCAGTACTTC.

The rearrangement joins TRBV9 to TRBJ1-1; no reliable D call. Trimming left V 0 bases short and J 1 base short, with 4 bases between. Germline CDR1 SGDLS, CDR2 YYNGEE. The CDR3 sequence is 13 residues long. The CDR3 region is CASSVGPNTEAFF. CDR3 nucleotide sequence: TGTGCCAGCAGCGTAGGGCCGAACACTGAAGCTTTCTTT.

The chain couples TRBV6-5 to TRBJ2-7; possible D gene TRBD1, 6 bases. CDR1 and CDR2 (germline): MNHEY, SVGAGI. This CDR3 region has 14 residues. Trimming stripped 4 bases from V and 0 bases from J, with 10 bases between. The CDR3 nucleotides read TGTGCCAGCAGTTCGACAGGACTCTCCTACGAGCAGTACTTC. Translating it yields CASSSTGLSYEQYF.

The chain has TRBV6-5 and TRBJ2-6; D not resolved. The CDR3 runs to 13 residues. In germline, CDR1 is MNHEY, CDR2 SVGAGI. Trimming took 8 bases from V and 1 from J, leaving 6 bases between them. The CDR3 nucleotides are TGTGCCAGCTCTCAGTCTGGGGCCAACGTCCTGACTTTC. Translation gives CASSQSGANVLTF.

The rearrangement uses TRBV6-5 and TRBJ1-5, with D tentatively TRBD1 (5 bases). The CDR3 consists of 13 residues. CDR1 MNHEY and CDR2 SVGAGI come from the germline V gene. Trimming took 4 bases from V and 5 from J, leaving 9 bases between them. The CDR3 DNA is TGTGCCAGCAGTTCAGACAGAGATCAGCCCCAGCATTTT. Translated, it gives CASSSDRDQPQHF.

This chain links TRBV2 with TRBJ2-1; tentatively, D is TRBD2 (6 bases). Trimming removed 2 bases from V and 10 bases from J, with 12 bases in between. Germline V gives CDR1 SNHLY, CDR2 FYNNEI. The CDR3 is made up of 13 amino acids. As DNA, the CDR3 is TGTGCCAGCAGTGAACTGAGGGCGGGAGAGCAGTTCTTC. Translation: CASSELRAGEQFF.

The rearrangement links TRBV2 to TRBJ2-6, with 9 bases that match TRBD1. With 6 bases clipped from V and 1 base from J, the junction kept 7 bases outside the gene matches. Germline V gives CDR1 SNHLY, CDR2 FYNNEI. The CDR3 consists of 17 residues. CDR3 amino acids: CASRVGQGRSGANVLTF. In DNA, the CDR3 is TGTGCCAGCAGGGTGGGACAGGGTAGATCTGGGGCCAACGTCCTGACTTTC.

The J gene is TRBJ2-7, the V gene TRBV6-5; 8 bases are a match to TRBD2. Per the germline V gene, CDR1 is MNHEY and CDR2 is SVGAGI. The CDR3 has 15 amino acids. V lost 6 bases to trimming and J lost 0 bases; unmatched junction nucleotides: 7. CDR3 sequence: CASRTTSGHSYEQYF. The CDR3 nucleotides read TGTGCCAGCAGGACAACTAGCGGCCACTCCTACGAGCAGTACTTC.

Comment on this clone: An end of the junction differs from the germline gene, which may be a read error. This chain connects TRBV5-1 to TRBJ1-1, with D possibly being TRBD1 (5 bases). This CDR3 has 13 amino acids. Germline V gene data show CDR1 as SGHRS and CDR2 as YFSETQ. CDR3 DNA: TGCGCCAGCAGCTTTCAACAGGACCCAGGATTAGTCTTT. Encoded protein: CASSFQQDPGLVF. Complete variable domain (other parts from reference TRBV5-1 and TRBJ1-1): KAGVTQTPRYLIKTRGQQVTLSCSPISGHRSVSWYQQTPGQGLQFLFEYFSETQRNKGNFPGRFSGRQFSNSRSEMNVSTLELGDSALYLCASSFQQDPGLVFGQGTRLTVV.

The V and J genes are TRBV3-1 (or the pseudogene TRBV3-2) and TRBJ2-3, with TRBD1 identical over 8 bases. J lost 3 bases, V lost 6 bases, and 8 bases had no gene match. From germline, CDR1 is LGHDT and CDR2 YNNKEL (reference sequence). The CDR3 has 15 amino acids. CDR3 in DNA: TGTGCCAGCAGTCCACGGGACAGGCCAACAGATACGCAGTATTTT. This encodes CASSPRDRPTDTQYF.

This chain joins TRBV5-6 and TRBJ1-1; D possibly corresponds to TRBD1 (5 bases). The CDR3 consists of 14 residues. With 4 bases removed from V and 1 base from J, the gap between germline ends came to 11 bases. The germline CDR1 and CDR2 sequences are SGHDT and YYEEEE. The CDR3 DNA reads TGTGCCAGCAGCCTAGGGGCAGAGAACACTGAAGCTTTCTTT. The encoded protein is CASSLGAENTEAFF.

As for this clone: Other DNA sequences of this sample code for an identical CDR3. The chain recombines TRBV19 with TRBJ1-5; D not certain. Trimming shortened V by 1 base and J by 3 bases, and 7 bases separated the two germline ends. The CDR3 spans 14 residues. The germline V gene has CDR1 LNHDA and CDR2 SQIVND (reference sequence). CDR3 sequence reads: CASSIGGFNQPQHF. The CDR3 region has the DNA TGTGCCAGTAGTATAGGAGGGTTCAATCAGCCCCAGCATTTT.

This chain links TRBV6-4 with TRBJ1-3; TRBD1 matches at 7 bases. This CDR3 is built from 15 residues. The V and J ends lost 4 bases and 7 bases, in that order; junction bases with no gene match: 10. Germline CDR1 is MRHNA and CDR2 is SNTAGT. The CDR3 DNA sequence: TGTGCCAGCAGTGTCCGGACAGGAAGAGGGAACACCATATATTTT. Translation gives CASSVRTGRGNTIYF.

The chain recombines TRBV19 with TRBJ2-3; no definite D call. The CDR3 contains 15 residues. Trimming cost V 10 bases and J 2 bases, with 19 bases left between them. Germline CDR1 LNHDA, CDR2 SQIVND (reference sequence). DNA of the CDR3: TGTGCCACCGCCCTCGGAGCTTTTACCACAGATACGCAGTATTTT. This translates into CATALGAFTTDTQYF.

V usage is TRBV30 and J usage is TRBJ2-7; 7 bases fit TRBD1. The length of the CDR3 is 14 residues. Germline CDR1 GTSNPN, CDR2 SVGIG (reference sequence). V lost 0 bases, J lost 7 bases, and 9 bases stayed unmatched. The CDR3 coding sequence is TGTGCCTGGAGTGTCTCAGGGGGACATGGAGAGCAGTACTTC. Its translation: CAWSVSGGHGEQYF.

The rearrangement joins TRBV25-1 to TRBJ2-7; D perhaps matches TRBD2 (6 bases). Trimming left V 3 bases short and J 4 bases short, with 16 bases between. Germline CDR1 is MGHDK and CDR2 is SYGVNS. This CDR3 spans 15 amino acids. The CDR3 sequence is CASSEPSLRGYEQYF. CDR3 nucleotide sequence: TGTGCCAGCAGTGAGCCCTCGCTCCGGGGGTACGAGCAGTACTTC.

V usage is TRBV7-9 and J usage is TRBJ1-2, with D tentatively TRBD1 (5 bases). CDR3 length equals 16 residues. Germline-derived CDR1 and CDR2 are SEHNR and FQNEAQ (reference sequence). Deletions cut 5 bases from V and 2 bases from J, with 18 bases between. The CDR3 region is CASSPDRPTGNYGYTF. CDR3 nucleotide sequence: TGTGCCAGCAGCCCCGACCGACCTACAGGAAACTATGGCTACACCTTC. Together with reference TRBV7-9 and TRBJ1-2, the CDR3 gives the full variable domain: DTGVSQNPRHKITKRGQNVTFRCDPISEHNRLYWYRQTLGQGPEFLTYFQNEAQLEKSRLLSDRFSAERPKGSFSTLEIQRTEQGDSAMYLCASSPDRPTGNYGYTFGSGTRLTVV.

J is TRBJ2-3 and V is TRBV27, with D maybe TRBD1 (5 bases). The CDR3 runs 16 residues. Germline V lookup: CDR1 MNHEY, CDR2 SMNVEV (reference sequence). The V end lost 6 bases, the J end lost 2 bases, and 18 bases lay between the germline ends. The CDR3 nucleotides read TGTGCCAGCAGGGCAGGGTTCGTAAGTCTCACAGATACGCAGTATTTT. Residues: CASRAGFVSLTDTQYF.

This chain connects TRBV5-1 to TRBJ2-1; 11 bases align to TRBD2. Germline CDR1 SGHRS, CDR2 YFSETQ. The ends lost 1 base at V and 7 bases at J; junction bases unmatched: 1. This CDR3 has 14 amino acids. The CDR3 loop reads CASSLTSGSNEQFF. The CDR3 DNA is TGCGCCAGCAGCTTGACTAGCGGGAGTAATGAGCAGTTCTTC. Full variable domain (outside the CDR3, taken from reference TRBV5-1 and TRBJ2-1): KAGVTQTPRYLIKTRGQQVTLSCSPISGHRSVSWYQQTPGQGLQFLFEYFSETQRNKGNFPGRFSGRQFSNSRSEMNVSTLELGDSALYLCASSLTSGSNEQFFGPGTRLTVL.

The chain combines TRBV9 with TRBJ1-2; D unclear. Trimming shortened V by 0 bases and J by 5 bases, and 11 bases separated the two germline ends. The CDR3 totals 14 residues. Germline V gene data show CDR1 as SGDLS and CDR2 as YYNGEE. The CDR3 DNA reads TGTGCCAGCAGCGTAGGAGGTAGCAGTTATGGCTACACCTTC. It codes for CASSVGGSSYGYTF.

The CDR3 loop is CASSLARFGGQSEAEAFF. In DNA, the CDR3 is TGTGCCAGCAGCTTAGCGAGGTTTGGCGGCCAAAGTGAGGCTGAAGCTTTCTTT. The rearrangement uses TRBV7-8 and TRBJ1-1, with D hard to call. The CDR3 has 18 residues. The germline V and J ends were trimmed by 0 bases and 6 bases, with 23 bases remaining between them. The V gene's germline CDR1 is SGHVS and CDR2 FQNEAQ.

J is TRBJ1-5 and V is TRBV19, with 7 bases matching TRBD1. CDR3 length equals 13 residues. V lost 9 bases to trimming and J lost 1 base; unmatched junction nucleotides: 3. CDR1 is LNHDA, CDR2 SQIVND, per germline (reference sequence). The CDR3: CASRGDSNQPQHF. The DNA for the CDR3 is TGTGCCAGCAGGGGGGACAGCAATCAGCCCCAGCATTTT. The variable domain in full, with the rest retrieved from reference TRBV19 and TRBJ1-5, is DGGITQSPKYLFRKEGQNVTLSCEQNLNHDAMYWYRQDPGQGLRLIYYSQIVNDFQKGDIAEGYSVSREKKESFPLTVTSAQKNPTAFYLCASRGDSNQPQHFGDGTRLSIL.